This T cell receptor (beta chain) is from a study of control samples from healthy donors and cancer patients. Germline V gene data show CDR1 as MNHNS and CDR2 as SASEGT. This CDR3 spans 17 amino acids. The V end was cut by 1 base, the J end by 0 bases, with 14 bases between. Data came from immunoSEQ multiplex PCR; TCRdb stores just in-frame clones and leaves some out. In the table there are over 100,000 clones, roughly 92% of which are singletons. This clonotype was obtained from a man younger than 30 in good health. The sequenced sample was blood. This rearrangement joins TRBV6-1 to TRBJ2-3, with D unresolved. CDR3 sequence (DNA): TGTGCCAGCAGTGAAGGGCAGGCAACACACAGCACAGATACGCAGTATTTT. It specifies CASSEGQATHSTDTQYF.